The TCR beta chain described here comes from a study of shared clonotypes between healthy human individuals. Study-level points and caveats: In the sorted subsets, rarefaction showed sequencing was incomplete despite large depth.

About this clone itself: The antigen is not known.

The naive CD8 fraction comprised CD45RO-negative cells positively selected for CCR7 and excluded terminally differentiated effector memory CD45RA+ cells. CDR1 and CDR2 from the germline V gene are MNHEY and SMNVEV (reference sequence). V was cut by 0 bases and J by 3 bases, with 18 bases left in between. The CDR3 contains 17 residues. The genomic DNA of each subset was split evenly across several immunoSEQ plates. The repertoire was sequenced with immunoSEQ multiplex PCR; TCRdb's copy has only in-frame clones and lacks some. Found here are about 2.2 million clones, roughly 91% of them singletons; the top ten hold under 2%.

The sequencing sample was made of naive CD8+ T cells from PBMCs. This receptor was taken from a man aged 18 to 29 in good health. Some clones in this sample may be carry-over from other donors' samples. The rearrangement links TRBV27 to TRBJ2-7; D not certain. CDR3: CASSLSGLRSTDYEQYF. In DNA, the CDR3 is TGTGCCAGCAGTTTATCGGGTCTGCGTAGTACGGACTACGAGCAGTACTTC.